This record looks at one TCR beta chain sequence and its context. The antigen remains unidentified. One end of the junction is discordant with germline, which a read error may explain. The protocol was immunoSEQ multiplex PCR, while the TCRdb copy is restricted to in-frame clones and leaves out a portion. The sample includes 150,000 to 200,000 clones, over 85% seen only once; the top ten take more than 0.065%. The entry originates in a study of shared clonotypes between healthy human individuals. CDR3 length equals 22 residues. CDR1 MDHEN and CDR2 SYDVKM come from the germline V gene. The study's findings and limits: The study drew on few donors, limiting represented genetic and exposure-history diversity.

The source is a woman aged 25-40 years in good health. The sample consisted of naive CD4+ T cells sorted from blood. Subset meaning: CD45RA+ positively selected. The chain recombines TRBV28 with TRBJ2-3; 11 nucleotides match TRBD2. CDR3: CASSLSPFGRTSGLPSTDTQYF. DNA for the CDR3: TGTGCCAGCAGCTTATCCCCCTTTGGGAGGACTAGCGGGTTACCCAGCACAGATACGCAGTATTTT.